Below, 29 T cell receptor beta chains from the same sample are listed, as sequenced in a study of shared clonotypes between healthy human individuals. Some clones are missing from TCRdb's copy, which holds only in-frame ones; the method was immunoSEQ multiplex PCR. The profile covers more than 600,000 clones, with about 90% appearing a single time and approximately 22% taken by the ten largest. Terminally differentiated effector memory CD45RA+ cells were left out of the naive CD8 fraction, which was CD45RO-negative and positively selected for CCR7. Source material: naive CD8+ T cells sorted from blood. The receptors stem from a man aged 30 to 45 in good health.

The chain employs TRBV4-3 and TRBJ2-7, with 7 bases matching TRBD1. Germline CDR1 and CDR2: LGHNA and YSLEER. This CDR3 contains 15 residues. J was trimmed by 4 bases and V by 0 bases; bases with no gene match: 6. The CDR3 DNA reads TGCGCCAGCAGCCAAGATTGGGGACAGCTTTACGAGCAGTACTTC. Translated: CASSQDWGQLYEQYF.

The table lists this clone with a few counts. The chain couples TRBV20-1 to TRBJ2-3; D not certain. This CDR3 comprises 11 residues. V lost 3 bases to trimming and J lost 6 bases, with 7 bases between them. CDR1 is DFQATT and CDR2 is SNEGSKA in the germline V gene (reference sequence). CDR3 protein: CSASHQDTQYF. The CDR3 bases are TGCAGTGCTAGTCATCAGGATACGCAGTATTTT.

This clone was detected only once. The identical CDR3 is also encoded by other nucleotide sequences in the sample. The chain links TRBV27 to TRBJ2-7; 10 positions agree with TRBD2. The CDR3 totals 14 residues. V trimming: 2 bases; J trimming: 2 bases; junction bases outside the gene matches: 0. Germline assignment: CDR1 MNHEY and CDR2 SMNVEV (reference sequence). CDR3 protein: CASSLLAGAYEQYF. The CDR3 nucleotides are TGTGCCAGCAGTTTACTAGCGGGAGCCTACGAGCAGTACTTC.

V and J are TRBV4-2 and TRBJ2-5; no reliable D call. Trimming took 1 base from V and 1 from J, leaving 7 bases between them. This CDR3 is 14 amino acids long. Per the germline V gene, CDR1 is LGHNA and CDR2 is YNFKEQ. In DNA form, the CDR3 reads TGTGCCAGCAGCCAAGTAGGTAGCCAAGAGACCCAGTACTTC. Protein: CASSQVGSQETQYF.

The CDR3 DNA reads TGTGCCACCAGCCAGGGACAGGGCGGCACCGGGGAGCTGTTTTTT. Encoded protein: CATSQGQGGTGELFF. This chain links TRBV15 with TRBJ2-2, with 9 bases aligning to TRBD1. Per germline, CDR1 LNHNV and CDR2 YYDKDF (reference sequence). This CDR3 comprises 15 residues. The V and J ends lost 5 bases and 4 bases, in that order; junction bases with no gene match: 5.

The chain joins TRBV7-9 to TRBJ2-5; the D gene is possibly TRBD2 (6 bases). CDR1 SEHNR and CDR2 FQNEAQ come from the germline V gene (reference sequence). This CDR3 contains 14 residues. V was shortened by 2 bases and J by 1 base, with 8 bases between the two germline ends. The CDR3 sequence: CASSLRDFQETQYF. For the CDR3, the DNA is TGTGCCAGCAGCTTAAGGGACTTCCAAGAGACCCAGTACTTC.

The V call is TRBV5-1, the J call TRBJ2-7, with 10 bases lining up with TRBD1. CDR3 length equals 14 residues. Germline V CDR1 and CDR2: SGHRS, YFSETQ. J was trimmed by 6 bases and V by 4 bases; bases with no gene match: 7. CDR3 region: CASSPGQGFLEQYF. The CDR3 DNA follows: TGCGCCAGCAGCCCGGGACAGGGGTTTCTCGAGCAGTACTTC.

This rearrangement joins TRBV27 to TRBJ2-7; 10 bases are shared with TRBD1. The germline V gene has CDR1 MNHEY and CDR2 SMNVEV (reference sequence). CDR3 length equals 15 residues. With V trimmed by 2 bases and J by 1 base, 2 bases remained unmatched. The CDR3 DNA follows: TGTGCCAGCAGTTTAATGGGACAGGGGTCCTACGAGCAGTACTTC. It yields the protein CASSLMGQGSYEQYF.

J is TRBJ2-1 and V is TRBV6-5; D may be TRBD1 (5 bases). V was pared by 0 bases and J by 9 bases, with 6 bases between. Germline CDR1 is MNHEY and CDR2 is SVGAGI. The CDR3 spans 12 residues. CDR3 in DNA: TGTGCCAGCAGTTACTCTACAGGTGAGCAGTTCTTC. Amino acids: CASSYSTGEQFF.

In DNA, the CDR3 is TGTGCCTGGAGCGGGGAGGGTTGGACTGAAGCTTTCTTT. This sequence encodes CAWSGEGWTEAFF. The rearrangement links TRBV30 to TRBJ1-1; D unresolved. V was cut by 3 bases and J by 5 bases, with 13 bases left in between. Germline-derived CDR1 and CDR2 are GTSNPN and SVGIG (reference sequence). The CDR3 has 13 amino acids.

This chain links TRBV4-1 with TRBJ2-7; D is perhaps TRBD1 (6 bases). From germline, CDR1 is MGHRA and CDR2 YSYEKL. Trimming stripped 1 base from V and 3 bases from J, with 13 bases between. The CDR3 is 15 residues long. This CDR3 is CASSQVGRGIYEQYF. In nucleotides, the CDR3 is TGCGCCAGCAGCCAAGTTGGCAGGGGCATCTACGAGCAGTACTTC.

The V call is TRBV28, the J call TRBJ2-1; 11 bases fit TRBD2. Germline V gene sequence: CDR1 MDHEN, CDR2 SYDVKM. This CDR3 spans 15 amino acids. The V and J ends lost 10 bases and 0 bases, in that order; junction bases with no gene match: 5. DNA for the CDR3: TGTGCCACCCTACTAGCGGGAGACTCCTACAATGAGCAGTTCTTC. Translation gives CATLLAGDSYNEQFF.

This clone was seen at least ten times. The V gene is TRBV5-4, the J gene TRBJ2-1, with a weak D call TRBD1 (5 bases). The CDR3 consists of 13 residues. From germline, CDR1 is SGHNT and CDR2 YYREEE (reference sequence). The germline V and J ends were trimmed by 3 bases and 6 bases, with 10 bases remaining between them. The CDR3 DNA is TGTGCCAGCAGCTCCGGACATCCCAATGAGCAGTTCTTC. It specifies CASSSGHPNEQFF.

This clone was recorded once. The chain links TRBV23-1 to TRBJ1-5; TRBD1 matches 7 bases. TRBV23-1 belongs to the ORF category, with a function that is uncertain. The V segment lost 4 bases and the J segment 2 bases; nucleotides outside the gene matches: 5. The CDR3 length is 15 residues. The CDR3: CASSLDRLGNQPQHF. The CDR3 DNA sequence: TGCGCCAGCAGTCTGGACAGGTTGGGCAATCAGCCCCAGCATTTT.

The CDR3 bases are TGTGCCAGCAGCCGGGAGGGCGGTTCCTACGAGCAGTACTTC. As protein: CASSREGGSYEQYF. V and J are TRBV28 and TRBJ2-7; 8 positions agree with TRBD2. V trimming: 6 bases; J trimming: 1 base; junction bases outside the gene matches: 5. This CDR3 is built from 14 residues. Germline V gene data show CDR1 as MDHEN and CDR2 as SYDVKM.

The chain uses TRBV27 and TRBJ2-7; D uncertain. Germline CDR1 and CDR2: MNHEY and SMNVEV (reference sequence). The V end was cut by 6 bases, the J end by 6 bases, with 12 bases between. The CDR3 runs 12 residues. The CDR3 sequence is CASSSQRFEQYF. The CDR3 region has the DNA TGTGCCAGCAGCTCTCAACGTTTCGAGCAGTACTTC.

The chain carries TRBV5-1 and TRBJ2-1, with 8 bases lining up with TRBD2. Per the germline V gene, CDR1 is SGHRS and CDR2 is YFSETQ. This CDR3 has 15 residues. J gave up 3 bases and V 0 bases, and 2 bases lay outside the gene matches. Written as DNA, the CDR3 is TGCGCCAGCAGCTTGGGGACTAGCATCTACAATGAGCAGTTCTTC. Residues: CASSLGTSIYNEQFF. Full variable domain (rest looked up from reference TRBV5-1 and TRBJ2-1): KAGVTQTPRYLIKTRGQQVTLSCSPISGHRSVSWYQQTPGQGLQFLFEYFSETQRNKGNFPGRFSGRQFSNSRSEMNVSTLELGDSALYLCASSLGTSIYNEQFFGPGTRLTVL.

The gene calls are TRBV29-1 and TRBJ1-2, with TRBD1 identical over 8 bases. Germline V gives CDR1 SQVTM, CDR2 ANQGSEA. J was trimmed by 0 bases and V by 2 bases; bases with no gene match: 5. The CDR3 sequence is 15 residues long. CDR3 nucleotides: TGCAGCGTTGAAAAAACAGGGGGTACTAACTATGGCTACACCTTC. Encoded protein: CSVEKTGGTNYGYTF.

In DNA, the CDR3 is TGCGCCAGCAGTGAGTCGTGGACTAGCGGGAGGGAGACCCAGTACTTC. Its translation: CASSESWTSGRETQYF. The genes are TRBV10-1 and TRBJ2-5; 14 bases align to TRBD2. The germline CDR1 and CDR2 sequences are WNHNN and SYGVQD (reference sequence). The CDR3 has 16 residues. With 0 bases clipped from V and 5 bases from J, the junction kept 2 bases outside the gene matches.

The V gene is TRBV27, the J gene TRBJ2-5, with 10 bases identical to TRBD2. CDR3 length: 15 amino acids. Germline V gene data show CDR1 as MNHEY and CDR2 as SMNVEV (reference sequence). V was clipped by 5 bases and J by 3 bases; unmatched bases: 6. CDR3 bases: TGTGCCAGCAGTCCCTGGACTAGCGGAGAAGAGACCCAGTACTTC. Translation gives CASSPWTSGEETQYF.

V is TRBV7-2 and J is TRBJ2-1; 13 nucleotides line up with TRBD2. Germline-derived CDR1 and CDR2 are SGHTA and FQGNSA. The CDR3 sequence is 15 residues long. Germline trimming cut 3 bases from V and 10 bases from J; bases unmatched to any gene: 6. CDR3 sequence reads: CASSFTSGRAEEQFF. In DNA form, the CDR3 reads TGTGCCAGCAGCTTCACTAGCGGGAGGGCCGAAGAGCAGTTCTTC.

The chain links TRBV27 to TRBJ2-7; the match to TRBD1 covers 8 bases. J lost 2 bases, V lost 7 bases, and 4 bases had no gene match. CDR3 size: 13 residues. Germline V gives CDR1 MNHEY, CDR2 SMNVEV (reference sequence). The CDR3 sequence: CASTGQGAYEQYF. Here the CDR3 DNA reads TGTGCCAGCACTGGACAGGGTGCCTACGAGCAGTACTTC.

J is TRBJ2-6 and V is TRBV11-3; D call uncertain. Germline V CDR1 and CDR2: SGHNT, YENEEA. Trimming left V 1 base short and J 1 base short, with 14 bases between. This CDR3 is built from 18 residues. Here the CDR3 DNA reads TGTGCCAGCAGCTTAGGGTCAGCCCGAGGATCTGGGGCCAACGTCCTGACTTTC. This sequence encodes CASSLGSARGSGANVLTF.

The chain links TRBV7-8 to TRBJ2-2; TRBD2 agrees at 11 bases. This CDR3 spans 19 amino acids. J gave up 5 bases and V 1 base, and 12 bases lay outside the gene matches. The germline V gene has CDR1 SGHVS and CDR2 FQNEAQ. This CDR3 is CASSLEASGRIIRTGELFF. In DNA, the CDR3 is TGTGCCAGCAGCTTAGAAGCTAGCGGGAGGATAATCCGAACCGGGGAGCTGTTTTTT.

CDR3 in DNA: TGTGCCAGCAGCTTAGTGCCGACAGATGGCTACACCTTC. This sequence encodes CASSLVPTDGYTF. The chain uses TRBV11-2 and TRBJ1-2, with D perhaps matching TRBD1 (5 bases). Trimming removed 1 base from V and 6 bases from J, with 9 bases in between. The CDR3 consists of 13 residues. Germline V gene data show CDR1 as SGHAT and CDR2 as FQNNGV.

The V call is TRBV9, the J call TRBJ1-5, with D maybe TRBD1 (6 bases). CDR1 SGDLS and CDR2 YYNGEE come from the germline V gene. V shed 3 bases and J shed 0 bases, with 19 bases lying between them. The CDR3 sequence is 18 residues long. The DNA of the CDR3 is TGTGCCAGCAGCGCCAGAAATAGAGACAGGTCTAGCAATCAGCCCCAGCATTTT. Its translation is CASSARNRDRSSNQPQHF.

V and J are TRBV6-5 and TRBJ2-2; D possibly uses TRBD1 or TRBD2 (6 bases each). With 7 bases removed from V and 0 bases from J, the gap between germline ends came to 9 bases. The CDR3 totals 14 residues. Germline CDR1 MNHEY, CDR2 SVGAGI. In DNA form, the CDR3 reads TGTGCCAGCATCCGGGGGCCGAACACCGGGGAGCTGTTTTTT. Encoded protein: CASIRGPNTGELFF.

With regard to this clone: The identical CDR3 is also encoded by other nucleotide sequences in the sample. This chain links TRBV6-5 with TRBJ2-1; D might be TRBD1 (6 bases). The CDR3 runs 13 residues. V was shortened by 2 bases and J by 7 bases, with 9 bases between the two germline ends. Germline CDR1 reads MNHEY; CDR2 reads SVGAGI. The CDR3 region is CASSYTGWNEQFF. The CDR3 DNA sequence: TGTGCCAGCAGTTACACAGGGTGGAATGAGCAGTTCTTC.

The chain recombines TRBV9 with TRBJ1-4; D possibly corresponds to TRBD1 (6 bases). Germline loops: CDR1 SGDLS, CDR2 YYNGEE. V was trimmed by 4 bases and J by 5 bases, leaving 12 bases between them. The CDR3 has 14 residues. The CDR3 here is CASSIGGVNEKLFF. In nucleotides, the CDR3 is TGTGCCAGCAGCATTGGGGGCGTGAATGAAAAACTGTTTTTT.